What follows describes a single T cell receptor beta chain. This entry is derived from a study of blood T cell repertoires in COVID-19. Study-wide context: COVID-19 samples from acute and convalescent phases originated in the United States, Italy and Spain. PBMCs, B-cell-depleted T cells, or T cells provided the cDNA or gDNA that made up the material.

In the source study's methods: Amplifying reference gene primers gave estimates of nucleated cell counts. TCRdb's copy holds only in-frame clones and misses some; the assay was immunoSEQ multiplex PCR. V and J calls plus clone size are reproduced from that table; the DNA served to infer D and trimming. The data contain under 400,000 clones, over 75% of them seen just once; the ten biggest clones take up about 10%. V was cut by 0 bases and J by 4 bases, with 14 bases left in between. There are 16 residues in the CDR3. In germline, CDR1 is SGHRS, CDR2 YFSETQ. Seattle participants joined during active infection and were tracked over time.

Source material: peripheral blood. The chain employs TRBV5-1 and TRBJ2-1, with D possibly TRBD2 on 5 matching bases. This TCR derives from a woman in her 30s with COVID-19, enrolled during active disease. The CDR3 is CASSLVPAEAYNEQFF. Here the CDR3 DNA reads TGCGCCAGCAGCTTGGTTCCAGCGGAGGCTTACAATGAGCAGTTCTTC.